These 3 T cell receptor beta chains were all obtained from the same sample, sequenced in a study of blood T cells in healthy people across ages. The second PCR ran about 6 to 12 cycles with a sample-barcoded 5' primer and J-beta primers. TCRdb passed the 5' RACE reads through MiXCR, listing each CDR3 protein once. The data hold approximately 900,000 distinct CDR3 sequences, with under 50% observed a single time. Material for sequencing was blood. Every receptor here comes from a young man in good health.

The V and J genes are TRBV27 and TRBJ2-5; D possibly matches TRBD1 or TRBD2 (5 bases each). Germline V gives CDR1 MNHEY, CDR2 SMNVEV (reference sequence). The CDR3 contains 16 residues. Between the trimmed V and J ends, which lost 6 bases and 7 bases, there was a span of 24 bases. The CDR3 DNA is TGTGCCAGCAGGTCATTCCTCCCGGGGCCTGAAGGGACCCAGTACTTC. Its protein is CASRSFLPGPEGTQYF.

V is TRBV20-1 and J is TRBJ2-1; 9 bases line up with TRBD2. The J call may be faulty, since TRBJ2-7 better matches the DNA end. Germline V CDR1 and CDR2: DFQATT, SNEGSKA (reference sequence). The CDR3 spans 17 residues. The CDR3, as DNA: TGCAGTGCTAGCGATCCGACTAGCGGCGTATCCTACTACGAGCAGTACTTC. Protein product: CSASDPTSGVSYYEQYF.

The chain recombines TRBV3-1 with TRBJ2-2; D unresolved. The CDR3 is 14 amino acids. V was trimmed by 0 bases and J by 0 bases, leaving 2 bases between them. Germline CDR1 LGHDT, CDR2 YNNKEL (reference sequence). The CDR3 DNA sequence: TGTGCCAGCAGCCAAGAGTCGAACACCGGGGAGCTGTTTTTT. Its protein product is CASSQESNTGELFF.